This TCR beta chain was sequenced during a study of CD8 T cells in ankylosing spondylitis. Study-level points and caveats: Clones linked to disease, bearing a CD8+ phenotype, were relatively rare in peripheral blood. For ankylosing spondylitis blood, a TCR beta motif of eight or nine highly homologous variants appeared characteristic. Reportedly, significant enrichment of disease-linked clones occurred in matched ankylosing spondylitis synovial fluid.

Germline assignment: CDR1 DFQATT and CDR2 SNEGSKA (reference sequence). The length of the CDR3 is 14 residues. The ends were cut back, 5 bases at V and 8 bases at J, with 19 bases in the middle. Of note for this clonotype: Its antigen is not known.

In making TCR beta libraries, quantitative 5'-RACE with molecular barcodes was used. Using its own MiXCR run on the 5' RACE reads, TCRdb lists one record per CDR3 protein. This sample has some 840,000 distinct CDR3 sequences, with about 12% found just once. This receptor was identified in a male donor with ankylosing spondylitis. Sequences were obtained from blood, either unsorted or a sorted T cell fraction (not recorded which). J is TRBJ2-4 and V is TRBV20-1; tentatively, D is TRBD1 or TRBD2 (5 bases each). CDR3 nucleotide sequence: TGCAGTGCTCCCCGAACCGGGACGTACGACATTCAGTACTTC. Protein sequence: CSAPRTGTYDIQYF.